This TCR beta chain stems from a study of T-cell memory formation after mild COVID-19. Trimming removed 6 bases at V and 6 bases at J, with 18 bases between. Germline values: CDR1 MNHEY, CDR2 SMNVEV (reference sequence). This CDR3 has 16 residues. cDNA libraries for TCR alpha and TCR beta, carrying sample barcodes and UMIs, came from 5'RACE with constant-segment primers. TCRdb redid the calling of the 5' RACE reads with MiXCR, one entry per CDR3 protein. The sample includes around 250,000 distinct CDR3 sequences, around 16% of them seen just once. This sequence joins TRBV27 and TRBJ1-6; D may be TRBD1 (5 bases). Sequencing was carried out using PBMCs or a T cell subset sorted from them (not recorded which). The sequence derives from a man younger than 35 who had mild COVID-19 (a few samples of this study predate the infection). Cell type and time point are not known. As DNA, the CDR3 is TGTGCCAGCAGCCTCGTGGGGGGGTTCGGTAATTCACCCCTCCACTTT. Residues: CASSLVGGFGNSPLHF.